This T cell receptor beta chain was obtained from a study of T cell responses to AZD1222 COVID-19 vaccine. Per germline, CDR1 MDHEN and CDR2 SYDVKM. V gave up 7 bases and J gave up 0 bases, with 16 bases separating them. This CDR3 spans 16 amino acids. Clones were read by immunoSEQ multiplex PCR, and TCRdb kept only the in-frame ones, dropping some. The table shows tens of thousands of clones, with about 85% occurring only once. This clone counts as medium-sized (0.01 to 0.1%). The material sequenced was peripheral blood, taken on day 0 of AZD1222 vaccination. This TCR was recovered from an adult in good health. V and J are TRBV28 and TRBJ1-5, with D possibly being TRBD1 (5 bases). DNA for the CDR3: TGTGCCAGCAAACCAGGGTCCTGGGATAGCAATCAGCCCCAGCATTTT. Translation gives CASKPGSWDSNQPQHF.